Reported below is one T cell receptor (beta chain). The antigen remains undetermined. This specimen belongs to a study of identical twins. The CDR3 is 14 amino acids. Each cDNA held unique molecular identifiers, and template switching gave it a universal primer site. TCRdb independently ran MiXCR on the 5' RACE reads; one entry per CDR3 protein. Seen here are some 1,600,000 distinct CDR3 sequences, less than 40% observed once, and the top ten hold approximately 0.29%. Healthy Caucasians made up all donors. Study-level results: Zero-insertion analyses could be partly confounded by invariant MAIT and iNKT cells. Abundant cord blood beta clonotypes carried fewer insertions; memory repertoires showed none.

J is TRBJ2-7 and V is TRBV21-1; TRBD1 was called by the table and not checked on the DNA. TRBV21-1 corresponds to a pseudogene. The clonotype originates from a newborn girl in good health. Sequenced material: cord blood. Here the CDR3 reads CASSKEGLTGEQYF. CDR3 bases: TGTGCCAGCAGCAAAGAGGGTCTGACAGGCGAGCAGTACTTC.